The next 29 T cell receptor beta chains were all read from a single sample in a study of blood T cell repertoires in COVID-19. Using immunoSEQ multiplex PCR, the repertoire was profiled, and TCRdb retains in-frame clones only, with some absent. Here the sample spans tens of thousands of clones, roughly 80% being singletons. The sequenced sample consisted of peripheral blood. The receptors were sampled from a man aged 65 to 79 with acute or convalescent COVID-19.

This clone occurred once. The chain has TRBV18 and TRBJ1-2; D not resolved. Looked up from germline, CDR1 is KGHSH and CDR2 is LQKENI. V was shortened by 0 bases and J by 1 base, with 6 bases between the two germline ends. The CDR3 spans 14 residues. The CDR3 DNA sequence: TGTGCCAGCTCACCACCATCGGTTAACTATGGCTACACCTTC. It yields the protein CASSPPSVNYGYTF.

The chain is built from TRBV11-2 and TRBJ1-2; D perhaps matches TRBD1 (5 bases). The germline V gene has CDR1 SGHAT and CDR2 FQNNGV. V was cut by 5 bases and J by 2 bases, with 9 bases left in between. This CDR3 is built from 13 residues. CDR3 protein: CASSPQENYGYTF. The CDR3 nucleotides are TGTGCCAGCAGCCCACAGGAGAACTATGGCTACACCTTC.

This clone came up once. The gene calls are TRBV27 and TRBJ2-2, with TRBD2 matching over 14 bases. Germline lookup yields CDR1 MNHEY and CDR2 SMNVEV (reference sequence). Trimming removed 3 bases from V and 3 bases from J; junction bases left unmatched: 3. The CDR3 is made up of 17 amino acids. For the CDR3, the DNA is TGTGCCAGCAGTTTGGGACTAGCGGGGGCCTACACCGGGGAGCTGTTTTTT. Amino acid sequence: CASSLGLAGAYTGELFF.

The chain uses TRBV27 and TRBJ1-4, with 7 nucleotides matching TRBD1. Looked up from germline, CDR1 is MNHEY and CDR2 is SMNVEV (reference sequence). V was clipped by 5 bases and J by 6 bases; unmatched bases: 6. The CDR3 length is 14 residues. DNA for the CDR3: TGTGCCAGCAGTCAGGACAGGCCCTATGAAAAACTGTTTTTT. As protein: CASSQDRPYEKLFF.

This chain uses TRBV5-5 with TRBJ1-1, with D tentatively TRBD1 (5 bases). The CDR3 covers 14 residues. Trimming took off 0 bases at V and 1 base at J, with 7 bases between the two ends. Germline lookup yields CDR1 SGHKS and CDR2 YYEKEE (reference sequence). The CDR3 here is CASSLAGQNTEAFF. In nucleotides, the CDR3 is TGTGCCAGCAGCTTGGCCGGACAGAACACTGAAGCTTTCTTT.

V gene TRBV6-5 combines with J gene TRBJ2-7, with a weak D call TRBD1 (6 bases). Germline V gives CDR1 MNHEY, CDR2 SVGAGI. The CDR3 is 13 amino acids. V gave up 6 bases and J gave up 7 bases, with 16 bases separating them. The CDR3 loop reads CASRVSPTGEQYF. CDR3 in DNA: TGTGCCAGCAGAGTGTCTCCCACAGGGGAGCAGTACTTC.

The V gene is TRBV7-9, the J gene TRBJ1-1; tentative D call: TRBD1 (5 bases). The germline CDR1 and CDR2 sequences are SEHNR and FQNEAQ (reference sequence). V lost 2 bases and J 11 bases, leaving 12 bases between the germline ends. The CDR3 sequence is 12 residues long. The CDR3, as DNA: TGTGCCAGCAGCTTACAGGGACTTCAGGCTTTCTTT. Protein: CASSLQGLQAFF.

The rearrangement joins TRBV6-5 to TRBJ2-2; D remains ambiguous. V dropped 0 bases and J dropped 0 bases, with 8 bases sitting between them. The CDR3 is made up of 16 amino acids. CDR1 MNHEY and CDR2 SVGAGI come from the germline V gene. The CDR3 loop reads CASSYSFPTNTGELFF. Written as DNA, the CDR3 is TGTGCCAGCAGTTACTCTTTCCCCACGAACACCGGGGAGCTGTTTTTT.

The V call is TRBV2, the J call TRBJ2-5, with 7 bases aligning to TRBD1. The CDR3 totals 14 residues. Losses at the gene ends were 3 bases for V and 2 bases for J; bases not matched to a gene: 3. The V gene's germline CDR1 is SNHLY and CDR2 FYNNEI. CDR3 in DNA: TGTGCCAGCAGTGACGGGACAGTTCAAGAGACCCAGTACTTC. Its translation: CASSDGTVQETQYF.

The CDR3 here is CASSEYGNTEAFF. CDR3 coding DNA: TGTGCCAGCAGTGAATACGGGAACACTGAAGCTTTCTTT. The V and J genes are TRBV2 and TRBJ1-1; D remains ambiguous. V was pared by 2 bases and J by 1 base, with 5 bases between. Germline CDR1 and CDR2: SNHLY and FYNNEI. The CDR3 consists of 13 residues.

The chain couples TRBV10-3 to TRBJ1-4; D unresolved. This CDR3 spans 14 amino acids. Germline assignment: CDR1 ENHRY and CDR2 SYGVKD. V lost 6 bases to trimming and J lost 8 bases, with 16 bases between them. CDR3 in amino acids: CAIRDGEGGEKLFF. The CDR3 DNA is TGTGCCATCAGGGACGGGGAAGGCGGCGAAAAACTGTTTTTT.

The V call is TRBV6-6, the J call TRBJ1-5; 11 bases match TRBD1. The CDR3 contains 14 residues. Germline-derived CDR1 and CDR2 are MNHNY and SVGAGI (reference sequence). V trimming: 5 bases; J trimming: 5 bases; junction bases outside the gene matches: 2. CDR3 in DNA: TGTGCCAGCAGTACGGGACAGGGGGATCAGCCCCAGCATTTT. It is translated as CASSTGQGDQPQHF.

The chain couples TRBV4-1 to TRBJ1-2, with no clear D. The CDR3 has 14 amino acids. Trimming stripped 0 bases from V and 8 bases from J, with 13 bases between. Germline V gene sequence: CDR1 MGHRA, CDR2 YSYEKL. The CDR3 spells CASSQETRSRGYTF. In DNA form, the CDR3 reads TGCGCCAGCAGCCAAGAAACAAGGTCGAGGGGCTACACCTTC.

This clone was counted only a few times. The chain links TRBV5-4 to TRBJ1-2; D is unclear. Germline V lookup: CDR1 SGHNT, CDR2 YYREEE (reference sequence). CDR3 length equals 14 residues. Trimming pared 0 bases from V and 3 bases from J, leaving 9 bases between. The CDR3: CASSLDRLDYGYTF. CDR3 nucleotides: TGTGCCAGCAGCTTGGACCGGCTAGACTATGGCTACACCTTC.

The genes are TRBV29-1 and TRBJ2-1; TRBD1 matches at 11 bases. Losses at the gene ends were 7 bases for V and 7 bases for J; bases not matched to a gene: 6. Germline-derived CDR1 and CDR2 are SQVTM and ANQGSEA. The CDR3 sequence is 13 residues long. The CDR3 DNA sequence: TGCAGCGGGGGACAGGGGGTAGGGAATGAGCAGTTCTTC. Its translation is CSGGQGVGNEQFF.

V usage is TRBV29-1 and J usage is TRBJ2-7, with 8 bases lining up with TRBD1. Germline assignment: CDR1 SQVTM and CDR2 ANQGSEA. The CDR3 has 12 amino acids. V lost 5 bases, J lost 2 bases, and 2 bases stayed unmatched. CDR3 in amino acids: CSVTDRAYEQYF. In nucleotides, the CDR3 is TGCAGCGTTACGGACAGGGCCTACGAGCAGTACTTC.

V gene TRBV29-1 combines with J gene TRBJ2-7; 15 bases map to TRBD2. This CDR3 region has 17 residues. Germline CDR1 and CDR2: SQVTM and ANQGSEA. Trimming took 5 bases from V and 0 from J; bases not matched to a gene: 8. The CDR3 sequence: CSVSGLAGGLSSYEQYF. In DNA form, the CDR3 reads TGCAGCGTTTCGGGACTAGCGGGGGGCCTGAGCTCCTACGAGCAGTACTTC.

The chain is built from TRBV2 and TRBJ1-2; a possible D gene is TRBD1 (6 bases). Trimming left V 3 bases short and J 3 bases short, with 11 bases between. The CDR3 totals 14 residues. Germline V CDR1 and CDR2: SNHLY, FYNNEI. The CDR3 nucleotides read TGTGCCAGCAGTGAGGGGGGGGCGGACTATGGCTACACCTTC. Protein: CASSEGGADYGYTF.

The chain uses TRBV18 and TRBJ2-3, with D perhaps TRBD1 (6 bases). CDR1 and CDR2 (germline): KGHSH, LQKENI. The CDR3 extends over 13 amino acids. Deletions cut 3 bases from V and 6 bases from J, with 10 bases between. CDR3 protein: CASSPNRADTQYF. The DNA for the CDR3 is TGTGCCAGCTCACCGAACAGGGCGGATACGCAGTATTTT.

The rearrangement links TRBV5-4 to TRBJ1-2; the D gene is possibly TRBD1 (6 bases). The CDR3 contains 13 residues. The ends were cut back, 4 bases at V and 2 bases at J, with 9 bases in the middle. CDR1 and CDR2 from the germline V gene are SGHNT and YYREEE (reference sequence). Here the CDR3 reads CASSAGQNYGYTF. Here the CDR3 DNA reads TGTGCCAGCAGCGCTGGACAGAACTATGGCTACACCTTC.

This clone was seen a handful of times. The chain couples TRBV4-1 to TRBJ1-5, with TRBD1 matching over 9 bases. Germline V CDR1 and CDR2: MGHRA, YSYEKL. With V trimmed by 4 bases and J by 6 bases, 13 bases remained unmatched. The CDR3 has 17 amino acids. CDR3 sequence reads: CASSPLVRDRDSQPQHF. The DNA of the CDR3 is TGCGCCAGCAGCCCTTTAGTCCGGGACAGGGATAGTCAGCCCCAGCATTTT.

This chain connects TRBV30 to TRBJ1-5; 8 bases are shared with TRBD1. From germline, CDR1 is GTSNPN and CDR2 SVGIG (reference sequence). The CDR3 is 13 residues long. The CDR3 here is CAMDRERRQPQHF. CDR3 DNA: TGTGCTATGGACAGGGAGAGAAGACAGCCCCAGCATTTT.

The CDR3 nucleotides read TGTGCCAGCAGCTTAGTGTTTGGTCCAGGGGGAACCTACGAGCAGTACTTC. This sequence encodes CASSLVFGPGGTYEQYF. The chain recombines TRBV13 with TRBJ2-7; 7 nucleotides agree with TRBD1. CDR1 PRHDT and CDR2 FYEKMQ come from the germline V gene (reference sequence). Losses at the gene ends were 1 base for V and 2 bases for J; bases not matched to a gene: 11. The CDR3 spans 17 residues.

The table lists this clone with a count of one. The chain links TRBV19 to TRBJ1-5; D is perhaps TRBD1 (5 bases). Germline V gene data show CDR1 as LNHDA and CDR2 as SQIVND (reference sequence). Trimming shortened V by 9 bases and J by 4 bases, and 19 bases separated the two germline ends. The CDR3 is 15 amino acids. The CDR3 region has the DNA TGTGCCAGCGATGACGTAGGTGGGGGGAATCAGCCCCAGCATTTT. Translating it yields CASDDVGGGNQPQHF.

This chain links TRBV3-1 (or the pseudogene TRBV3-2) with TRBJ1-4; no clear D. Germline V gene sequence: CDR1 LGHDT, CDR2 YNNKEL (reference sequence). This CDR3 has 12 amino acids. Trimming took 5 bases from V and 8 from J, leaving 9 bases between them. CDR3 region: CASSASGEKLFF. CDR3 DNA: TGTGCCAGCAGCGCCTCGGGGGAAAAACTGTTTTTT.

CDR3 bases: TGCGCCAGCAGCGACAGTACAGGGCCACGCGGAGCTTTCTTT. This encodes CASSDSTGPRGAFF. V gene TRBV5-1 combines with J gene TRBJ1-1, with a tentative D call TRBD1 (6 bases). In germline, CDR1 is SGHRS, CDR2 YFSETQ. Trimming cost V 4 bases and J 10 bases, with 20 bases left between them. The CDR3 is 14 amino acids.

The rearrangement uses TRBV5-1 and TRBJ2-7; tentative D call: TRBD1 (6 bases). Per germline, CDR1 SGHRS and CDR2 YFSETQ. Trimming left V 3 bases short and J 5 bases short, with 12 bases between. The CDR3 runs to 13 residues. The DNA for the CDR3 is TGCGCCAGCAGCTCCAGGGGTATCGACGAGCAGTACTTC. Encoded protein: CASSSRGIDEQYF. Full variable domain (remainder filled in from reference TRBV5-1 and TRBJ2-7): KAGVTQTPRYLIKTRGQQVTLSCSPISGHRSVSWYQQTPGQGLQFLFEYFSETQRNKGNFPGRFSGRQFSNSRSEMNVSTLELGDSALYLCASSSRGIDEQYFGPGTRLTVT.

The DNA of the CDR3 is TGTGCCAGCAGCTTGGAGACAGGACCCAAGGGTGGCTACACCTTC. Translating it yields CASSLETGPKGGYTF. The chain uses TRBV7-9 and TRBJ1-2, with D perhaps TRBD1 (6 bases). V shed 3 bases and J shed 7 bases, with 18 bases lying between them. The germline CDR1 and CDR2 sequences are SEHNR and FQNEAQ (reference sequence). The CDR3 has 15 amino acids.

Only a few counts were recorded for this clone. The chain employs TRBV14 and TRBJ1-2, with TRBD1 matching 9 bases. Trimming removed 4 bases from V and 3 bases from J; junction bases left unmatched: 6. CDR1 and CDR2 (germline): SGHDN, FVKESK. The CDR3 has 15 amino acids. The CDR3 region is CASSPRDRAYYGYTF. The DNA for the CDR3 is TGTGCCAGCAGCCCCCGGGACAGGGCCTACTATGGCTACACCTTC.